Presented here are 15 T cell receptor beta chains from one specimen sequenced in a study of cytomegalovirus exposure and HLA in healthy donors (TCRdb year 2017). Libraries were constructed by the immunoSEQ multiplex PCR assay. For the multiplex PCR, a mixture combining 60 forward primers for TCR Vbeta segments and 13 reverse primers for TCR Jbeta segments was used. TCRdb's version of the immuneACCESS table is confined to in-frame rearrangements and falls short of the full clone set. An unresolved V gene accounts for under half of the shortfall where checked; the remainder is of unknown origin. The sample table shows 150,000 to 200,000 clones, and under 90% are seen once. 1.5% to 2.5% of the sample is in the top ten clones. Sample: PBMCs. These receptors came from a young man in good health and CMV-seronegative.

The rearrangement uses TRBV25-1 and TRBJ2-7; D unclear. The V and J ends lost 3 bases and 0 bases respectively, with 12 bases between them. The germline gives CDR1 MGHDK, CDR2 SYGVNS. The CDR3 runs to 15 residues. DNA of the CDR3: TGTGCCAGCAGTGACCCCCTAGATCTCTCCTACGAGCAGTACTTC. Its translation: CASSDPLDLSYEQYF.

This rearrangement joins TRBV29-1 to TRBJ1-1; D might be TRBD1 (6 bases). The CDR3 spans 14 residues. CDR1 is SQVTM and CDR2 is ANQGSEA in the germline V gene. The V gene lost 3 bases and the J gene lost 0 bases, with 11 bases spanning the gap. The CDR3 here is CSVETTGLNTEAFF. The CDR3 nucleotides are TGCAGCGTTGAGACGACAGGCCTGAACACTGAAGCTTTCTTT.

V gene TRBV14 combines with J gene TRBJ1-4, with TRBD1 identical over 11 bases. The trim removed 6 bases at V and 10 bases at J, leaving 10 bases unmatched. The CDR3 contains 15 residues. Germline V gives CDR1 SGHDN, CDR2 FVKESK. The CDR3 sequence is CASSHTRTGGGKLFF. The CDR3 DNA sequence: TGTGCCAGCAGTCACACTCGGACAGGGGGCGGAAAACTGTTTTTT. The full variable domain, with the rest looked up from reference TRBV14 and TRBJ1-4, is EAGVTQFPSHSVIEKGQTVTLRCDPISGHDNLYWYRRVMGKEIKFLLHFVKESKQDESGMPNNRFLAERTGGTYSTLKVQPAELEDSGVYFCASSHTRTGGGKLFFGSGTQLSVL.

This clone has more than one count but fewer than ten. The chain joins TRBV6-1 to TRBJ2-2, with 9 bases lining up with TRBD1. This CDR3 is 17 amino acids long. The V and J ends lost 0 bases and 3 bases, in that order; junction bases with no gene match: 5. The germline CDR1 and CDR2 sequences are MNHNS and SASEGT. The CDR3 loop is CASSEAYRGQDTGELFF. The CDR3 DNA reads TGTGCCAGCAGTGAAGCCTACAGGGGGCAGGACACCGGGGAGCTGTTTTTT.

The genes are TRBV6-1 and TRBJ2-2; the D gene is possibly TRBD2 (6 bases). The CDR3 sequence is 15 residues long. V was pared by 8 bases and J by 2 bases, with 15 bases between. Per the germline V gene, CDR1 is MNHNS and CDR2 is SASEGT. The CDR3 loop reads CASLGSLGNTGELFF. The CDR3 DNA reads as TGTGCCAGCCTCGGGAGCCTAGGCAACACCGGGGAGCTGTTTTTT.

The V and J genes are TRBV9 and TRBJ2-2; D remains unclear. The V gene's germline CDR1 is SGDLS and CDR2 YYNGEE. V was pared by 1 base and J by 0 bases, with 7 bases between. This CDR3 comprises 15 residues. For the CDR3, the DNA is TGTGCCAGCAGCGTAACGACAACGAACACCGGGGAGCTGTTTTTT. It yields the protein CASSVTTTNTGELFF.

The chain has TRBV5-4 and TRBJ1-4; the match to TRBD1 covers 7 bases. Trimming took 2 bases from V and 8 from J; bases not matched to a gene: 6. The CDR3 covers 14 residues. The germline V gene encodes CDR1 SGHNT and CDR2 YYREEE (reference sequence). The CDR3 DNA reads as TGTGCCAGCAGCTTTAGGGACAGAAGCGAAAAACTGTTTTTT. Its translation is CASSFRDRSEKLFF.

The chain couples TRBV7-9 to TRBJ2-2, with D possibly TRBD1 on 6 matching bases. This CDR3 is 15 amino acids long. Trimming left V 5 bases short and J 1 base short, with 11 bases between. CDR1 SEHNR and CDR2 FQNEAQ come from the germline V gene (reference sequence). CDR3 protein: CASSAGQRNTGELFF. CDR3 bases: TGTGCCAGCAGCGCCGGACAGAGGAACACCGGGGAGCTGTTTTTT.

J is TRBJ2-5 and V is TRBV25-1; D is perhaps TRBD1 (5 bases). The CDR3 extends over 14 amino acids. The V and J ends lost 4 bases and 2 bases respectively, with 11 bases between them. Germline V CDR1 and CDR2: MGHDK, SYGVNS. The CDR3 is CASSATGFQETQYF. The CDR3 coding sequence is TGTGCCAGCAGTGCTACAGGTTTTCAAGAGACCCAGTACTTC.

This clone was seen a single time. The chain couples TRBV7-2 to TRBJ2-2; TRBD1 agrees at 9 bases. Per germline, CDR1 SGHTA and CDR2 FQGNSA. This CDR3 comprises 14 residues. After removal of 5 bases from V and 5 bases from J, the junction contained 3 bases not matched to a gene. DNA for the CDR3: TGTGCCAGCAGCCTGGACAGGGGAACCGGGGAGCTGTTTTTT. Protein: CASSLDRGTGELFF. The entire variable domain, with the rest obtained from reference TRBV7-2 and TRBJ2-2, is as follows: GAGVSQSPSNKVTEKGKDVELRCDPISGHTALYWYRQSLGQGLEFLIYFQGNSAPDKSGLPSDRFSAERTGGSVSTLTIQRTQQEDSAVYLCASSLDRGTGELFFGEGSRLTVL.

The V and J genes are TRBV30 and TRBJ2-7, with 11 bases that match TRBD2. The V gene end was trimmed by 8 bases and the J gene end by 1 base; junction bases not matched to a gene: 4. The CDR3 spans 13 residues. Germline-derived CDR1 and CDR2 are GTSNPN and SVGIG (reference sequence). CDR3 DNA: TGTGCCAGTACTAGCGGGGGTTCCTACGAGCAGTACTTC. Amino acid sequence: CASTSGGSYEQYF.

This clone was counted a few times. The V and J genes are TRBV6-1 and TRBJ2-7; a possible D gene is TRBD1 (6 bases). The CDR3 is made up of 13 amino acids. Trimming removed 5 bases from V and 6 bases from J, with 14 bases in between. The germline V gene has CDR1 MNHNS and CDR2 SASEGT. CDR3 sequence reads: CASSSTGISEQYF. For the CDR3, the DNA is TGTGCCAGCAGTTCTACAGGGATCAGCGAGCAGTACTTC.

The J gene is TRBJ2-7, the V gene TRBV2, with 7 bases fitting TRBD2. Germline loops: CDR1 SNHLY, CDR2 FYNNEI. CDR3 length: 15 residues. J gave up 5 bases and V 3 bases, and 10 bases lay outside the gene matches. The CDR3: CASSDRDYLENEQYF. The CDR3, as DNA: TGTGCCAGCAGTGACCGGGACTACCTCGAGAACGAGCAGTACTTC. The full variable domain, its missing parts supplied by reference TRBV2 and TRBJ2-7, is EPEVTQTPSHQVTQMGQEVILRCVPISNHLYFYWYRQILGQKVEFLVSFYNNEISEKSEIFDDQFSVERPDGSNFTLKIRSTKLEDSAMYFCASSDRDYLENEQYFGPGTRLTVT.

J is TRBJ1-6 and V is TRBV6-5; no clear D gene. Germline V gives CDR1 MNHEY, CDR2 SVGAGI. This CDR3 is 13 amino acids long. V was clipped by 0 bases and J by 7 bases, with 4 bases between them. The CDR3 spells CASSYSVNSPLHF. CDR3 coding DNA: TGTGCCAGCAGTTACTCCGTGAATTCACCCCTCCACTTT.

The chain combines TRBV6-1 with TRBJ1-1; D is undetermined. V was pared by 7 bases and J by 1 base, with 10 bases between. This CDR3 comprises 13 residues. The V gene's germline CDR1 is MNHNS and CDR2 SASEGT. The CDR3 coding sequence is TGTGCCAGCAATTCCCCCCGGAACACTGAAGCTTTCTTT. Its protein is CASNSPRNTEAFF.